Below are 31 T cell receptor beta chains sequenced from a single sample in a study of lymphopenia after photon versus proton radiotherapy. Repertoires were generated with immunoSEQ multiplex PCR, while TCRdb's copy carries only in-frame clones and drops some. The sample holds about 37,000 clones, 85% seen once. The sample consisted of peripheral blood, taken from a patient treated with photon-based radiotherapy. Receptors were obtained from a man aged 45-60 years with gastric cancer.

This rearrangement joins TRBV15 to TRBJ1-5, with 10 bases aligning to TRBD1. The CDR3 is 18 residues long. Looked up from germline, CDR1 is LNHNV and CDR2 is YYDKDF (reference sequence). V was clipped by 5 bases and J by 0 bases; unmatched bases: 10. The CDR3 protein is CATSPWGTGESSNQPQHF. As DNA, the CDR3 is TGTGCCACCAGCCCATGGGGGACAGGGGAGTCTAGCAATCAGCCCCAGCATTTT.

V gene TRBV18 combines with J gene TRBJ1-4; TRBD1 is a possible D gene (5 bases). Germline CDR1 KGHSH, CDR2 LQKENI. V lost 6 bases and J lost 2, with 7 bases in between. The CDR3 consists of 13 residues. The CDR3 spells CASSRQTNEKLFF. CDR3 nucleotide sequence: TGTGCCAGCTCCCGACAGACTAATGAAAAACTGTTTTTT. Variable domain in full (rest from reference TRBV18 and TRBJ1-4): NAGVMQNPRHLVRRRGQEARLRCSPMKGHSHVYWYRQLPEEGLKFMVYLQKENIIDESGMPKERFSAEFPKEGPSILRIQQVVRGDSAAYFCASSRQTNEKLFFGSGTQLSVL.

CDR3 amino acids: CASSLAAEQYF. The CDR3 nucleotides are TGTGCCAGCAGCTTAGCGGCCGAGCAGTACTTC. V is TRBV7-9 and J is TRBJ2-7; D unclear. The germline CDR1 and CDR2 sequences are SEHNR and FQNEAQ (reference sequence). The V end was cut by 0 bases, the J end by 6 bases, with 3 bases between. The CDR3 has 11 amino acids.

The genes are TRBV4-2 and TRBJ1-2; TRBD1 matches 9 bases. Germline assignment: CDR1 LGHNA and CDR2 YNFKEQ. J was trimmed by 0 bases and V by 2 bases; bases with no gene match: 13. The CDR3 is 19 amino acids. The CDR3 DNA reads TGTGCCAGCAGCCAACTCATATCGGACAGGGGTAGGACTAACTATGGCTACACCTTC. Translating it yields CASSQLISDRGRTNYGYTF.

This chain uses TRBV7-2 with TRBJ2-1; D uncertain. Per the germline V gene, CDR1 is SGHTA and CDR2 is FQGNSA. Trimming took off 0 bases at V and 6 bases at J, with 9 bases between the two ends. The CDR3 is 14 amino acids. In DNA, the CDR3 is TGTGCCAGCAGCTTAGCGGGATGGAGCAATGAGCAGTTCTTC. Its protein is CASSLAGWSNEQFF.

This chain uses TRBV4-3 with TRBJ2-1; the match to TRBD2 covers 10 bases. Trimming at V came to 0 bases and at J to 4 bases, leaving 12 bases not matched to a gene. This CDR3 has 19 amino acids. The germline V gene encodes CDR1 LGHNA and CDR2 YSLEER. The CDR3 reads CASSQDPPSTSGWYNEQFF. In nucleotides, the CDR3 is TGCGCCAGCAGCCAAGATCCCCCTTCGACTAGCGGGTGGTACAATGAGCAGTTCTTC.

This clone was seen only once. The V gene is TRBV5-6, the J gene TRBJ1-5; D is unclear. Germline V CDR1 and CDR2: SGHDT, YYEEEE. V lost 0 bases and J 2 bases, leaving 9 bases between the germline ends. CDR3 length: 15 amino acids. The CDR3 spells CASSLGGEGNQPQHF. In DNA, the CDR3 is TGTGCCAGCAGCTTGGGGGGTGAGGGCAATCAGCCCCAGCATTTT.

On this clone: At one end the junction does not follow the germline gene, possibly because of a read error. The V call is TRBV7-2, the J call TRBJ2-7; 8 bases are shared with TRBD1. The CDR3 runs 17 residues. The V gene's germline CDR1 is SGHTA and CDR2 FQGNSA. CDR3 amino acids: CASSSSCAGTGSCEQYF. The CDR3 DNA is TGTGCCAGCAGCTCCTCATGCGCCGGGACAGGATCCTGCGAGCAGTACTTC.

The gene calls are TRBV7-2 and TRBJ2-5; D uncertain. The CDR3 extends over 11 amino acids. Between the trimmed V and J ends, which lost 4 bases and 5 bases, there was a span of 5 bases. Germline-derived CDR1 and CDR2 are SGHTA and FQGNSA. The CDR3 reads CASSSHETQYF. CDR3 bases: TGTGCCAGCAGCTCGCACGAGACCCAGTACTTC.

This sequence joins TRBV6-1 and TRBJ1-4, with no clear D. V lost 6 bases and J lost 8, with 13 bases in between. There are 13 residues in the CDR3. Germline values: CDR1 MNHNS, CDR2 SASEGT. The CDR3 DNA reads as TGTGCCAGCAGGAGTTCGGATTACGAAAAACTGTTTTTT. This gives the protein CASRSSDYEKLFF.

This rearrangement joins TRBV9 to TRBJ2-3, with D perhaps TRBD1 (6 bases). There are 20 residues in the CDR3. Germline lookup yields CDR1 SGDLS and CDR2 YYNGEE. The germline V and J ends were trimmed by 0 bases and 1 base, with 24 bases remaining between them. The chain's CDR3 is CASSVVPVPGTRGGTDTQYF. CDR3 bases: TGTGCCAGCAGCGTAGTGCCAGTTCCCGGGACACGGGGTGGCACAGATACGCAGTATTTT.

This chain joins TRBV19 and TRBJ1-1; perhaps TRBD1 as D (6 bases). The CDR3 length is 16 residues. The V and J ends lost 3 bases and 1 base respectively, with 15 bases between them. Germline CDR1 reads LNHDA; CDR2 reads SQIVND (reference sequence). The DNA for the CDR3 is TGTGCCAGTAGTATGAGGAGGGGGGCCCCGAACACTGAAGCTTTCTTT. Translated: CASSMRRGAPNTEAFF.

The CDR3 region is CASTNSGRAGYNEQFF. DNA of the CDR3: TGTGCCAGTACCAATAGCGGGAGGGCGGGTTACAATGAGCAGTTCTTC. The chain has TRBV19 and TRBJ2-1; TRBD2 matches at 11 bases. The CDR3 sequence is 16 residues long. V dropped 7 bases and J dropped 4; count of bases not matched to a gene: 9. Germline CDR1 is LNHDA and CDR2 is SQIVND (reference sequence).

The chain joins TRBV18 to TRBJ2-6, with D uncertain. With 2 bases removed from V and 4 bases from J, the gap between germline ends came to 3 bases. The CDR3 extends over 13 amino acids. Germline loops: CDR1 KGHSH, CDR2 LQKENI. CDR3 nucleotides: TGTGCCAGCTCACCATCCGGGGCCAACGTCCTGACTTTC. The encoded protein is CASSPSGANVLTF.

The CDR3 loop reads CASSLDAGRGTDTQYF. Written as DNA, the CDR3 is TGCGCCAGCAGCTTGGATGCAGGGAGGGGCACAGATACGCAGTATTTT. The J gene is TRBJ2-3, the V gene TRBV5-1, with 7 bases identical to TRBD2. This CDR3 spans 16 amino acids. V lost 0 bases to trimming and J lost 1 base; unmatched junction nucleotides: 5. Germline V gives CDR1 SGHRS, CDR2 YFSETQ. Variable domain in full (rest from reference TRBV5-1 and TRBJ2-3): KAGVTQTPRYLIKTRGQQVTLSCSPISGHRSVSWYQQTPGQGLQFLFEYFSETQRNKGNFPGRFSGRQFSNSRSEMNVSTLELGDSALYLCASSLDAGRGTDTQYFGPGTRLTVL.

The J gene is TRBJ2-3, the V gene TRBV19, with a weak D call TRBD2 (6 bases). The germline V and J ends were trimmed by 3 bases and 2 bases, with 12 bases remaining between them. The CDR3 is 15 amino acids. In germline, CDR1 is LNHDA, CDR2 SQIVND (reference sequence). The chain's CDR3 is CASSISAGTTDTQYF. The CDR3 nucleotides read TGTGCCAGTAGTATTTCGGCGGGAACCACAGATACGCAGTATTTT.

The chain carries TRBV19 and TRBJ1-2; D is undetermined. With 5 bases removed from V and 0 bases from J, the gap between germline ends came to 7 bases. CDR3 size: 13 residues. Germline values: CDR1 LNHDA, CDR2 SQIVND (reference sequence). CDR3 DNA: TGTGCCAGTAGTCCCCCACCTAACTATGGCTACACCTTC. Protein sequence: CASSPPPNYGYTF.

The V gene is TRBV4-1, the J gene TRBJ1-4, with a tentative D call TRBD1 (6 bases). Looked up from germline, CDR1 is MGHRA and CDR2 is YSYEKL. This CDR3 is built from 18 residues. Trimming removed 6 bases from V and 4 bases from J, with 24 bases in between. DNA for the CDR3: TGCGCCAGCAGATCCACTCGGACAGTCGCGAGGGTTAATGAAAAACTGTTTTTT. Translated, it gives CASRSTRTVARVNEKLFF.

The CDR3 loop reads CAWSGWLNTEAFF. Here the CDR3 DNA reads TGTGCCTGGAGTGGTTGGTTGAACACTGAAGCTTTCTTT. The chain links TRBV30 to TRBJ1-1, with unresolved D. Per the germline V gene, CDR1 is GTSNPN and CDR2 is SVGIG (reference sequence). There are 13 residues in the CDR3. V gave up 1 base and J gave up 0 bases, with 6 bases separating them.

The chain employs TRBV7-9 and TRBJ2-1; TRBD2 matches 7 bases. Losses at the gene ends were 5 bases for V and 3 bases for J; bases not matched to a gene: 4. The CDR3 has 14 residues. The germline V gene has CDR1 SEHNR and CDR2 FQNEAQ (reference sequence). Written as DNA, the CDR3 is TGTGCCAGCAGCCCCGGACTAGACTACAATGAGCAGTTCTTC. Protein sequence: CASSPGLDYNEQFF.

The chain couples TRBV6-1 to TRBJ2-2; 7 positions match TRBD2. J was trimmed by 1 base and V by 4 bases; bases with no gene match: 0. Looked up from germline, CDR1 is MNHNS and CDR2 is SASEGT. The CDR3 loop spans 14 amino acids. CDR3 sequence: CASSASGNTGELFF. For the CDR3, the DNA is TGTGCCAGCAGTGCTAGCGGGAACACCGGGGAGCTGTTTTTT.

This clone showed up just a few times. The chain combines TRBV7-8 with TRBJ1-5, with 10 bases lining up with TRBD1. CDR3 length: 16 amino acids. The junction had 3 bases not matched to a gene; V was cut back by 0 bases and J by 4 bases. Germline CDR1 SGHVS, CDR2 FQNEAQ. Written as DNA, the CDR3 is TGTGCCAGCAGCTTAGCTTTGGGACAGGGGAATCAGCCCCAGCATTTT. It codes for CASSLALGQGNQPQHF.

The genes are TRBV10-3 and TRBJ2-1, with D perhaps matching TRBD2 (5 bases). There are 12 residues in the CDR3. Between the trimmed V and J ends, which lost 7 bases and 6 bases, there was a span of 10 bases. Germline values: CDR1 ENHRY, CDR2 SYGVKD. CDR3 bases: TGTGCCATCATGGACTCCGGCAATGAGCAGTTCTTC. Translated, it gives CAIMDSGNEQFF.

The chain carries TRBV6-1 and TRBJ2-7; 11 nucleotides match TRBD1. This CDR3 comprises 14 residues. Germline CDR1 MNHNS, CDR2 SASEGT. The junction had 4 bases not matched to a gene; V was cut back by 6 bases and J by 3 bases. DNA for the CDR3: TGTGCCAGCAGGTGGGGGACAGGGGGCTACGAGCAGTACTTC. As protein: CASRWGTGGYEQYF.

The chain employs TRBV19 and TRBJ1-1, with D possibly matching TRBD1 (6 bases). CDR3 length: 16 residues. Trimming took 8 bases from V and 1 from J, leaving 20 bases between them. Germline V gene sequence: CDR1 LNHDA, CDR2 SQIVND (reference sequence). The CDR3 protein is CASASLQGKGNTEAFF. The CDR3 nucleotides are TGTGCCAGTGCCTCCTTACAGGGAAAGGGGAACACTGAAGCTTTCTTT.

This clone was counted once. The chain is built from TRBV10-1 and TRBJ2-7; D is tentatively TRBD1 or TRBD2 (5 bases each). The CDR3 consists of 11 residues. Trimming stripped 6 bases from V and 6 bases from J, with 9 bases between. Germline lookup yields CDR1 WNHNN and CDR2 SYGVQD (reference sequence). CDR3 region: CASSERGEQYF. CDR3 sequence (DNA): TGCGCCAGCAGCGAGAGGGGCGAGCAGTACTTC.

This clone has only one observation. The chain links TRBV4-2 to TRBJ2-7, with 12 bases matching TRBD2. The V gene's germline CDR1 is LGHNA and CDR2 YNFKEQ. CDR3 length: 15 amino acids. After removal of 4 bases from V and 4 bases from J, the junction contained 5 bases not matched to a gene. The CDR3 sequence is CASSPGLAGIYEQYF. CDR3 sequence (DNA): TGTGCCAGCAGCCCTGGACTAGCGGGAATTTACGAGCAGTACTTC.

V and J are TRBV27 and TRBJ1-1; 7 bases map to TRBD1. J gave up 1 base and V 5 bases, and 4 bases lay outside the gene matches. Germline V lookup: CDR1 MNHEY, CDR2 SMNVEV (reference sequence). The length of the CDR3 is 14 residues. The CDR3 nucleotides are TGTGCCAGCAGTCCAGGGACAGCGAACACTGAAGCTTTCTTT. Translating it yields CASSPGTANTEAFF.

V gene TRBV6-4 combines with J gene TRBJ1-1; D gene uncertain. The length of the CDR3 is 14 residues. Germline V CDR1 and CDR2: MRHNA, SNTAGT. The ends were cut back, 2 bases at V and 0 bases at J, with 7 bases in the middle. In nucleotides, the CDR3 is TGTGCCAGCAGTGACGGGTGGTTGAACACTGAAGCTTTCTTT. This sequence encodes CASSDGWLNTEAFF.

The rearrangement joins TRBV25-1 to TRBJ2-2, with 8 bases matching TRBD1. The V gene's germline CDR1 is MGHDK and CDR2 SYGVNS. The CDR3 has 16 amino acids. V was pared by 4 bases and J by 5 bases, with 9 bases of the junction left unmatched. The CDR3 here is CASSVRTGRGTGELFF. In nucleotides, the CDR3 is TGTGCCAGCAGTGTACGGACAGGGCGAGGGACCGGGGAGCTGTTTTTT. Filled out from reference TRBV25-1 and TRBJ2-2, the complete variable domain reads EADIYQTPRYLVIGTGKKITLECSQTMGHDKMYWYQQDPGMELHLIHYSYGVNSTEKGDLSSESTVSRIRTEHFPLTLESARPSHTSQYLCASSVRTGRGTGELFFGEGSRLTVL.

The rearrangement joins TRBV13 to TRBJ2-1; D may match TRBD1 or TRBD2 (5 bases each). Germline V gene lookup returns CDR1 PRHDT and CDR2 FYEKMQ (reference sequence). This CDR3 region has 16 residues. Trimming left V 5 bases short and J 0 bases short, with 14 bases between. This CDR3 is CASSSRDGASYNEQFF. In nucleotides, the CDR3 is TGTGCCAGCAGCAGCAGGGACGGGGCCTCCTACAATGAGCAGTTCTTC. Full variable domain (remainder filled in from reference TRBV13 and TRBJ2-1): AAGVIQSPRHLIKEKRETATLKCYPIPRHDTVYWYQQGPGQDPQFLISFYEKMQSDKGSIPDRFSAQQFSDYHSELNMSSLELGDSALYFCASSSRDGASYNEQFFGPGTRLTVL.